Listed below are T cell receptor beta chains from one sample, sequenced in a study of T-cell reconstitution after alpha-beta-depleted transplantation in children. One entry per CDR3 protein, called by TCRdb with MiXCR from the PCR reads. Counted here are 200,000 to 300,000 distinct CDR3 sequences, about a quarter occurring once; the ten biggest clones make up over 2.5%. The specimen comprised PBMCs, sampled before TCRalphabeta/CD19-depleted stem cell transplant. Receptor source: a girl aged 2 to 9 with Fanconi anemia, due to receive a stem cell transplant. Each CDR3 is given with its conserved first and last residue. A D gene is named only where the DNA matches it firmly. Only some rows state a clone size, as once, few, many or a class for expanded clones.

CSASRGGANEKLFF | TGCAGTGCTAGTAGAGGGGGCGCAAATGAAAAACTGTTTTTT | TRBJ1-4 | - | TRBD1 | TRBV20-1
CASSEGPADTGELFF | TGTGCCAGCAGTGAAGGGCCGGCGGACACCGGGGAGCTGTTTTTT | TRBJ2-2 | many | - | TRBV6-1
CSARGEGYEQYF | TGCAGCGCCAGGGGGGAAGGCTACGAGCAGTACTTC | TRBJ2-7 | - | - | TRBV29-1
CASSTETTDTQYF | TGTGCCAGCAGCACGGAAACCACAGATACGCAGTATTTT | TRBJ2-3 | many | - | TRBV13
CASSSASLYNEQFF | TGTGCCAGCAGCTCAGCGAGTTTATACAATGAGCAGTTCTTC | TRBJ2-1 | few | - | TRBV7-9
CSATRQDLRDTQYF | TGCAGTGCTACCCGACAGGACTTAAGGGATACGCAGTATTTT | TRBJ2-3 | - | - | TRBV20-1
CASSLLAGVRVGNEQFF | TGTGCCAGCAGCTTGCTAGCGGGAGTCAGGGTGGGCAATGAGCAGTTCTTC | TRBJ2-1 | few | TRBD2 | TRBV7-6
CSASGRLQETQYF | TGCAGTGCTAGCGGGCGACTCCAAGAGACCCAGTACTTC | TRBJ2-5 | - | - | TRBV20-1
CASRLRAAAYEQYF | TGTGCCAGCAGACTGCGGGCAGCGGCCTACGAGCAGTACTTC | TRBJ2-7 | few | - | TRBV5-6
CASSYSIEASDTQYF | TGTGCCAGCAGTTACTCGATAGAAGCGTCAGATACGCAGTATTTT | TRBJ2-3 | - | - | TRBV6-5
CASSLGRAHNEQFF | TGTGCCAGCAGCTTGGGGCGGGCCCACAATGAGCAGTTCTTC | TRBJ2-1 | few | - | TRBV5-6
CSATLNNEQFF | TGCAGCGCGACGTTGAACAATGAGCAGTTCTTC | TRBJ2-1 | many | - | TRBV29-1
CATSDSDGRNEQFF | TGTGCCACCAGTGACTCGGACGGGAGGAATGAGCAGTTCTTC | TRBJ2-1 | - | TRBD2 | TRBV24-1
CASSRWGPSYEQYF | TGTGCCAGCAGTCGATGGGGGCCCTCCTACGAGCAGTACTTC | TRBJ2-7 | - | - | TRBV12-3/TRBV12-4
CASSAWVDSYEQYF | TGTGCCAGCAGCGCCTGGGTGGACTCCTACGAGCAGTACTTC | TRBJ2-7 | many | - | TRBV9
CASSQARLAGVLIPYEQYF | TGTGCCAGCAGCCAAGCTCGACTAGCGGGAGTTCTGATCCCATACGAGCAGTACTTC | TRBJ2-7 | - | TRBD2 | TRBV14
CSASLEGQPQHF | TGCAGTGCTAGTTTAGAGGGTCAGCCCCAGCATTTT | TRBJ1-5 | many | - | TRBV20-1
CASSPRDRGVYEQYF | TGTGCCAGCTCACCACGGGACAGGGGGGTCTACGAGCAGTACTTC | TRBJ2-7 | - | TRBD1 | TRBV18
CASSLGLAGGLAYEQYF | TGCGCCAGCAGCTTAGGACTAGCGGGAGGCCTAGCCTACGAGCAGTACTTC | TRBJ2-7 | - | TRBD2 | TRBV5-1
CASSPLYGGVKSTDTQYF | TGTGCCAGCAGCCCCCTGTATGGGGGCGTTAAATCCACAGATACGCAGTATTTT | TRBJ2-3 | few | - | TRBV21-1
CSARSLGSLSTSTDTQYF | TGCAGTGCTAGATCTTTGGGGTCGCTATCTACTAGCACAGATACGCAGTATTTT | TRBJ2-3 | many | - | TRBV20-1
CASSYVSGEQFF | TGCGCCAGCAGCTACGTCTCCGGCGAGCAGTTCTTC | TRBJ2-1 | many | - | TRBV5-1
CASSLSSSGGATDTQYF | TGTGCCAGCAGCTTATCCTCTAGCGGGGGGGCCACAGATACGCAGTATTTT | TRBJ2-3 | - | TRBD2 | TRBV7-2
CASSRDRFYGYTF | TGTGCCAGCAGCCGGGACAGGTTCTATGGCTACACCTTC | TRBJ1-2 | - | TRBD1 | TRBV6-1
CASSPPGQLAGLSTDTQYF | TGTGCCAGCTCACCACCGGGGCAACTAGCGGGCCTAAGCACAGATACGCAGTATTTT | TRBJ2-3 | - | TRBD2 | TRBV18
CASSEATSVGELFF | TGTGCCAGCAGTGAAGCGACTAGCGTCGGGGAGCTGTTTTTT | TRBJ2-2 | - | TRBD2 | TRBV2
CSARVWTSGADTQYF | TGCAGTGCTAGAGTTTGGACTAGCGGGGCAGATACGCAGTATTTT | TRBJ2-3 | many | TRBD2 | TRBV20-1
CASSLGAGGDEQFF | TGTGCCAGCAGCTTAGGGGCGGGAGGTGATGAGCAGTTCTTC | TRBJ2-1 | few | TRBD2 | TRBV7-7
CASTGSIWASGAPRFDEQYF | TGTGCCAGCACTGGGTCTATATGGGCTAGCGGGGCCCCCCGTTTCGACGAGCAGTACTTC | TRBJ2-7 | - | TRBD2 | TRBV6-1
CSANIPSATDTQYF | TGCAGTGCTAATATCCCCTCCGCCACAGATACGCAGTATTTT | TRBJ2-3 | - | - | TRBV20-1
CATSRGGYEQYF | TGTGCCACCAGCAGAGGGGGGTACGAGCAGTACTTC | TRBJ2-7 | many | - | TRBV15
CSVPSVDGGQHF | TGCAGCGTCCCTTCCGTAGACGGCGGTCAGCATTTT | TRBJ1-5 | few | - | TRBV29-1
CSTGPYNEQFF | TGTTCCACAGGGCCTTACAATGAGCAGTTCTTC | TRBJ2-1 | many | - | TRBV6-2/TRBV6-3
CASSLDGRDEQYF | TGCGCCAGCAGCTTGGATGGAAGGGACGAGCAGTACTTC | TRBJ2-7 | many | - | TRBV5-1
CASSASGSYNEQFF | TGTGCCAGCAGCGCTAGCGGGAGTTACAATGAGCAGTTCTTC | TRBJ2-1 | many | TRBD2 | TRBV9
CSVVLLGGRVYNEQFF | TGCAGCGTCGTACTACTGGGGGGCAGAGTTTACAATGAGCAGTTCTTC | TRBJ2-1 | many | - | TRBV29-1
CSATGLAGVPEQYF | TGCAGTGCGACTGGACTAGCGGGAGTCCCCGAGCAGTACTTC | TRBJ2-7 | - | TRBD2 | TRBV20-1
CSASGTGDYGYTF | TGCAGTGCTAGCGGCACAGGGGACTATGGCTACACCTTC | TRBJ1-2 | many | TRBD1 | TRBV20-1
CGSQLAYNEQFF | TGTGGTAGTCAGCTAGCCTACAATGAGCAGTTCTTC | TRBJ2-1 | few | - | TRBV7-2
CSVDVGTKNTGELFF | TGCAGCGTTGACGTTGGGACAAAGAACACCGGGGAGCTGTTTTTT | TRBJ2-2 | - | - | TRBV29-1
CSARVRAFSSYEQYF | TGCAGTGCTAGAGTCCGAGCGTTTAGCTCCTACGAGCAGTACTTC | TRBJ2-7 | - | - | TRBV20-1
CASSETVVATDTQYF | TGTGCCAGCAGTGAGACGGTGGTGGCCACAGATACGCAGTATTTT | TRBJ2-3 | few | - | TRBV2
CASSLGGHTLYEQYF | TGTGCCAGCAGCTTAGGGGGACACACACTCTACGAGCAGTACTTC | TRBJ2-7 | - | - | TRBV11-2
CASSYTQGETEAFF | TGTGCCAGCAGTTACACGCAGGGAGAAACTGAAGCTTTCTTT | TRBJ1-1 | - | - | TRBV6-5
CASSDQYEQYF | TGTGCCAGCAGCGATCAATACGAGCAGTACTTC | TRBJ2-7 | few | - | TRBV7-2
CAISDRGTGELFF | TGTGCCATCAGCGACAGGGGCACCGGGGAGCTGTTTTTT | TRBJ2-2 | many | TRBD1 | TRBV10-3
CASSQQRHGGVTGELFF | TGTGCCAGCAGCCAACAAAGACACGGTGGAGTCACCGGGGAGCTGTTTTTT | TRBJ2-2 | once | - | TRBV7-6
CASTSLVVYHNEQFF | TGTGCCAGCACTTCCCTTGTGGTATACCACAATGAGCAGTTCTTC | TRBJ2-1 | - | - | TRBV28
CSAPPRGAISYEQYF | TGCAGTGCCCCCCCCCGCGGGGCTATTTCGTACGAGCAGTACTTC | TRBJ2-7 | many | - | TRBV20-1
CASTLGASGSTYEQYF | TGTGCCAGCACCTTGGGAGCTAGCGGGAGTACCTACGAGCAGTACTTC | TRBJ2-7 | few | TRBD2 | TRBV5-5
CSAGQGPNTEAFF | TGCAGCGCGGGACAGGGGCCGAACACTGAAGCTTTCTTT | TRBJ1-1 | many | TRBD1 | TRBV29-1
CASSFLAGETQYF | TGTGCCAGCAGTTTTCTAGCGGGGGAGACCCAGTACTTC | TRBJ2-5 | - | TRBD2 | TRBV28